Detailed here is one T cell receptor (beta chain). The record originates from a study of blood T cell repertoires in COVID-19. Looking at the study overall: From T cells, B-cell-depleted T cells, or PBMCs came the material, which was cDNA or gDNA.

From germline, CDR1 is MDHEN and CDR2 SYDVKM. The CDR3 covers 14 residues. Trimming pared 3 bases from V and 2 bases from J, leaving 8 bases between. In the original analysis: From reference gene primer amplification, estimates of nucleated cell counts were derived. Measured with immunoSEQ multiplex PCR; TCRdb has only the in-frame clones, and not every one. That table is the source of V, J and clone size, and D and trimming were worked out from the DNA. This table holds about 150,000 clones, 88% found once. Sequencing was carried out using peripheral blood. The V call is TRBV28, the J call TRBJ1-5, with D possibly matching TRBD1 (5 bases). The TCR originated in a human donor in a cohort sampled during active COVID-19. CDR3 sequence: CASSFRGGNQPQHF. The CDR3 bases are TGTGCCAGCAGTTTTCGGGGGGGCAATCAGCCCCAGCATTTT.